Shown below are 17 T cell receptor beta chains from a single sample sequenced in a study of blood T cells in healthy people across ages. A second PCR, run for roughly 7 to 11 cycles, used a sample-barcoded 5' primer plus a J-beta primer mix. MiXCR, run by TCRdb on the 5' RACE reads, gives a single entry per CDR3 protein. The sample has around 650,000 distinct CDR3 sequences, 40% to 45% seen once. The sequenced material came from blood. Every receptor here comes from an elderly man in good health.

CDR3 nucleotide sequence: TGCAGCGTTGACCCTCTCCCCCCCTATGAAGCTTTCTTT. Its protein is CSVDPLPPYEAFF. This rearrangement joins TRBV29-1 to TRBJ1-1; no reliable D call. Germline-derived CDR1 and CDR2 are SQVTM and ANQGSEA. This CDR3 is 13 amino acids long. Trimming left V 3 bases short and J 7 bases short, with 15 bases between.

The J gene is TRBJ2-7, the V gene TRBV4-1; D not resolved. The CDR3 runs 13 residues. The V end was cut by 2 bases, the J end by 3 bases, with 8 bases between. Looked up from germline, CDR1 is MGHRA and CDR2 is YSYEKL. This CDR3 is CASSQQRYYEQYF. CDR3 DNA sequence: TGCGCCAGCAGCCAACAGCGATACTACGAGCAGTACTTC.

This clonotype came up a few times. The V gene is TRBV20-1, the J gene TRBJ2-3, with 11 bases matching TRBD2. This CDR3 comprises 19 residues. CDR1 is DFQATT and CDR2 is SNEGSKA in the germline V gene (reference sequence). With V trimmed by 1 base and J by 5 bases, 17 bases remained unmatched. The CDR3 DNA follows: TGCAGTGCTAGAGGAAGTAGCGGGGGGGCCTGGTTATGGAGAGATACGCAGTATTTT. Its translation is CSARGSSGGAWLWRDTQYF.

J is TRBJ1-2 and V is TRBV15; 9 positions match TRBD1. J was trimmed by 9 bases and V by 1 base; bases with no gene match: 9. The CDR3 is 15 residues long. Germline values: CDR1 LNHNV, CDR2 YYDKDF (reference sequence). CDR3 sequence: CATSRGPGTGSSYTF. The CDR3 coding sequence is TGTGCCACCAGCAGAGGCCCGGGGACAGGGAGCAGCTACACCTTC. Supplemented by reference TRBV15 and TRBJ1-2, the full variable domain reads DAMVIQNPRYQVTQFGKPVTLSCSQTLNHNVMYWYQQKSSQAPKLLFHYYDKDFNNEADTPDNFQSRRPNTSFCFLDIRSPGLGDTAMYLCATSRGPGTGSSYTFGSGTRLTVV.

The chain carries TRBV9 and TRBJ2-1; possible D gene TRBD2, 7 bases. Per the germline V gene, CDR1 is SGDLS and CDR2 is YYNGEE. The CDR3 has 16 residues. V lost 2 bases and J lost 2, with 14 bases in between. CDR3 residues: CASSVGGALTYNEQFF. The CDR3, as DNA: TGTGCCAGCAGCGTTGGGGGGGCCCTGACCTACAATGAGCAGTTCTTC.

The rearrangement uses TRBV28 and TRBJ1-3; 11 bases align to TRBD1. Unmatched junction bases numbered 17, after V lost 5 bases and J lost 2 bases. The germline gives CDR1 MDHEN, CDR2 SYDVKM. This CDR3 is built from 20 residues. CDR3 nucleotide sequence: TGTGCCAGCAGTGTCATCCCCGGGACAGGGGGGAGCTACCCTGGAAACACCATATATTTT. Encoded protein: CASSVIPGTGGSYPGNTIYF.

The J gene is TRBJ1-2, the V gene TRBV28, with a possible D match to TRBD1 (6 bases). The CDR3 is made up of 15 amino acids. V was trimmed by 6 bases and J by 2 bases, leaving 16 bases between them. From germline, CDR1 is MDHEN and CDR2 SYDVKM. The CDR3 nucleotides read TGTGCCAGCAGCGTAGGGGGGGGCCAGAACTATGGCTACACCTTC. It yields the protein CASSVGGGQNYGYTF.

The chain carries TRBV27 and TRBJ1-2; D not resolved. This CDR3 region has 14 residues. V shed 4 bases and J shed 0 bases, with 9 bases lying between them. Germline CDR1 and CDR2: MNHEY and SMNVEV (reference sequence). The CDR3 DNA reads TGTGCCAGCAGTTCCGGCTTCTCTAACTATGGCTACACCTTC. Residues: CASSSGFSNYGYTF.

On this clonotype: A much larger clonotype is one base distant, so this may be a read error. The chain couples TRBV3-1 to TRBJ1-2, with a weak D call TRBD1 (5 bases). Germline-derived CDR1 and CDR2 are LGHDT and YNNKEL (reference sequence). CDR3 length: 13 amino acids. V shed 6 bases and J shed 6 bases, with 14 bases lying between them. CDR3 protein: CASSTGQSDGYTF. The CDR3 DNA is TGTGCCAGCAGTACGGGGCAGAGTGATGGCTACACCTTC. Full variable domain (missing parts from reference TRBV3-1 and TRBJ1-2): DTAVSQTPKYLVTQMGNDKSIKCEQNLGHDTMYWYKQDSKKFLKIMFSYNNKELIINETVPNRFSPKSPDKAHLNLHINSLELGDSAVYFCASSTGQSDGYTFGSGTRLTVV.

This clonotype occurred a few times. This chain uses TRBV29-1 with TRBJ1-2; TRBD1 matches 8 bases. Unmatched junction bases numbered 6, after V lost 4 bases and J lost 2 bases. The CDR3 runs 14 residues. Germline V CDR1 and CDR2: SQVTM, ANQGSEA. The CDR3 loop is CSVGQGQENYGYTF. CDR3 bases: TGCAGCGTTGGGCAGGGACAGGAGAACTATGGCTACACCTTC. The variable domain in full, completed from reference TRBV29-1 and TRBJ1-2, reads SAVISQKPSRDICQRGTSLTIQCQVDSQVTMMFWYRQQPGQSLTLIATANQGSEATYESGFVIDKFPISRPNLTFSTLTVSNMSPEDSSIYLCSVGQGQENYGYTFGSGTRLTVV.

This clonotype showed up just once. A much larger clone sits a single nucleotide away, making a read error possible. The gene calls are TRBV27 and TRBJ2-5; 11 bases are a match to TRBD2. The CDR3 totals 15 residues. V was pared by 5 bases and J by 4 bases, with 6 bases of the junction left unmatched. Germline CDR1 MNHEY, CDR2 SMNVEV (reference sequence). CDR3 sequence: CASSPFTSGRETQYF. The CDR3 DNA is TGTGCCAGCAGTCCGTTTACTAGCGGGAGAGAGACCCAGTACTTC.

A few counts support this clonotype. This chain connects TRBV7-2 to TRBJ1-6, with a weak D call TRBD1 (5 bases). The germline V and J ends were trimmed by 6 bases and 9 bases, with 21 bases remaining between them. CDR3 length: 16 residues. Germline V CDR1 and CDR2: SGHTA, FQGNSA. CDR3 protein: CASRAGGGSPGSPLHF. The CDR3 region has the DNA TGTGCCAGCAGAGCGGGGGGTGGGAGCCCCGGTTCACCCCTCCACTTT.

This clonotype was seen only a few times. The CDR3 is CASSFGGATNEKLFF. CDR3 DNA sequence: TGTGCCAGCAGTTTCGGGGGGGCAACTAATGAAAAACTGTTTTTT. The chain joins TRBV12-3 or TRBV12-4 to TRBJ1-4; weak D call: TRBD1 (5 bases). The V and J ends lost 3 bases and 0 bases respectively, with 8 bases between them. The CDR3 runs to 15 residues.

The rearrangement links TRBV7-2 to TRBJ2-2, with no clear D. V dropped 1 base and J dropped 6 bases, with 6 bases sitting between them. Germline V gene sequence: CDR1 SGHTA, CDR2 FQGNSA. The CDR3 length is 13 residues. The CDR3 DNA is TGTGCCAGCAGCTTAGTTCTTGCCGGGGAGCTGTTTTTT. Translation: CASSLVLAGELFF.

The rearrangement joins TRBV7-2 to TRBJ2-2, with 7 positions matching TRBD1. The V and J ends lost 5 bases and 6 bases, in that order; junction bases with no gene match: 15. The CDR3 runs to 17 residues. Per the germline V gene, CDR1 is SGHTA and CDR2 is FQGNSA. The CDR3 loop is CASSTEKRRGRAGELFF. DNA of the CDR3: TGTGCCAGCAGCACAGAAAAAAGAAGGGGGCGGGCCGGGGAGCTGTTTTTT.

This chain uses TRBV20-1 with TRBJ2-1; 9 nucleotides align to TRBD2. V lost 3 bases, J lost 4 bases, and 4 bases stayed unmatched. This CDR3 is 14 amino acids long. Germline lookup yields CDR1 DFQATT and CDR2 SNEGSKA (reference sequence). CDR3 loop: CSASRSGRYNEQFF. In nucleotides, the CDR3 is TGCAGTGCTAGTAGGAGCGGGAGGTACAATGAGCAGTTCTTC.

This clonotype was counted between two and nine times. The V gene is TRBV10-3, the J gene TRBJ2-5; a possible D gene is TRBD2 (5 bases). V lost 7 bases to trimming and J lost 1 base, with 10 bases between them. This CDR3 has 13 amino acids. Germline CDR1 reads ENHRY; CDR2 reads SYGVKD. CDR3 sequence: CAIKPDFQETQYF. CDR3 coding DNA: TGTGCCATCAAACCGGACTTCCAAGAGACCCAGTACTTC.